These T cell receptor beta chains were read from a single sample in a study of glioma-infiltrating T cells after dendritic cell vaccination. The table came from immunoSEQ multiplex PCR; TCRdb's copy has only in-frame clones and leaves some out. Of some 87,000 clones in the sample, about 84% were seen once. Specimen: blood, collected before dendritic cell vaccination. Receptors were obtained from a human donor with glioblastoma. Each CDR3 is given with its conserved first and last residue. A D gene is named only where the DNA matches it firmly. Part of the rows lack a size; the others show once, few, many or a class for expanded clones.

clone_size,v_call,j_call,d_call,cdr3_length,cdr3_nt,cdr3_aa
NA,TRBV7-2,TRBJ2-5,TRBD1,13,TGTGCCAGCAGCTTAGGAGGGGGCTGGGAGCAGTACTTC,CASSLGGGWEQYF
NA,TRBV30,TRBJ2-5,NA,13,TGTGCCTGGAGTGTGGGGCTTAAAGAGACCCAGTACTTC,CAWSVGLKETQYF
NA,TRBV7-6,TRBJ2-7,TRBD2,16,TGTGCCAGCAGCTTCACCTCGCGGGGGGATACCTACGAGCAGTACTTC,CASSFTSRGDTYEQYF
many,TRBV7-8,TRBJ2-7,TRBD1,15,TGTGCCAGCAGCTCGTCAACGGGACAGGGGTACGAGCAGTACTTC,CASSSSTGQGYEQYF
NA,TRBV5-1,TRBJ2-1,TRBD1,14,TGCGCCAGCAGCCCGGACAGGGTCGAGGCTGAGCAGTTCTTC,CASSPDRVEAEQFF
NA,TRBV5-1,TRBJ1-1,NA,13,TGCGCCAGCAGCTTGAGGGGGAACACTGAAGCTTTCTTT,CASSLRGNTEAFF
NA,TRBV28,TRBJ2-3,TRBD1,14,TGTGCCAGCAGTTTGGACAGGGATAGAGATACGCAGTATTTT,CASSLDRDRDTQYF
once,TRBV9,TRBJ1-2,NA,14,TGTGCCAGCAGCGTGGAGACAGGAAACTATGGCTACACCTTC,CASSVETGNYGYTF
once,TRBV7-2,TRBJ1-3,NA,14,TGTGCCAGCAGCGAGGATAATCATGGGAACACCATATATTTT,CASSEDNHGNTIYF
few,TRBV2,TRBJ2-7,NA,12,TGTGCCAGCAGAGAACGGAGCTACGAGCAGTACTTC,CASRERSYEQYF
NA,TRBV5-6,TRBJ2-3,NA,12,TGTGCCAGCAGCTTGGGCGTTTTGACGCAGTATTTT,CASSLGVLTQYF
few,TRBV29-1,TRBJ1-1,NA,12,TGCAGCGTCTGGGCCGCCAGTCCTGAAGCTTTCTTT,CSVWAASPEAFF
NA,TRBV18,TRBJ1-2,TRBD1,15,TGTGCCAGCTCACACTCCCGGGACAGACCGGAGGGCTACACCTTC,CASSHSRDRPEGYTF
NA,TRBV15,TRBJ1-3,NA,11,TGTGCCACCGCGGCGGGAAACACCATATATTTT,CATAAGNTIYF
NA,TRBV10-2,TRBJ2-3,NA,12,TGCGCCAGCAGTCTAGAGGGAGATACGCAGTATTTT,CASSLEGDTQYF
NA,TRBV4-2,TRBJ2-7,NA,14,TGTGCCAGCAGCCAAGACAGGGGATTCTACGAGCAGTACTTC,CASSQDRGFYEQYF
NA,TRBV7-9,TRBJ1-1,NA,14,TGTGCCAGCAGCTTAAAGGGGTGGGCCACTGAAGCTTTCTTT,CASSLKGWATEAFF
NA,TRBV5-1,TRBJ2-4,TRBD2,14,TGCGCCAGCAGCCAGGGAGCGGAGGGGACTAGCGGATCCTTC,CASSQGAEGTSGSF
NA,TRBV29-1,TRBJ2-1,NA,14,TGCAGCGTTGAAGATCAGGGCAAAAGCAATGAGCAGTTCTTC,CSVEDQGKSNEQFF
NA,TRBV18,TRBJ2-3,TRBD2,16,TGTGCCAGCTCCCCCCTAGCGGGTTCTAGCACAGATACGCAGTATTTT,CASSPLAGSSTDTQYF
NA,TRBV5-1,TRBJ2-7,NA,14,TGCGCCAGCAGCTTGCAGGGAACAACCTACGAGCAGTACTTC,CASSLQGTTYEQYF
NA,TRBV2,TRBJ2-3,NA,15,TGTGCCAGCAGTGAACTTACAGCTAGCACAGATACGCAGTATTTT,CASSELTASTDTQYF
NA,TRBV7-2,TRBJ2-7,TRBD1,14,TGTGCCAGCAGCTTAGGACAGGGGGCCTACGAGCAGTACTTC,CASSLGQGAYEQYF
NA,TRBV10-2,TRBJ2-7,NA,14,TGCGCCAGCAGCCTCGGGGAGGTGGGATACGAGCAGTACTTC,CASSLGEVGYEQYF
NA,TRBV6-5,TRBJ1-1,NA,15,TGTGCCAGCAGTTATACACACCCAGCGGTGGCTGAAGCTTTCTTT,CASSYTHPAVAEAFF
NA,TRBV5-1,TRBJ1-1,TRBD1,17,TGCGCCAGCAGCTTGTGGGTGCAGGGGGCTCCGAACACTGAAGCTTTCTTT,CASSLWVQGAPNTEAFF
NA,TRBV7-7,TRBJ2-3,TRBD2,18,TGTGCCAGCAGCCCGCACAACCTGGGACTAGCGGGCACAGATACGCAGTATTTT,CASSPHNLGLAGTDTQYF
NA,TRBV5-1,TRBJ1-6,NA,15,TGCGCCAGCAGCTTGGTGGAGTTGGGTAATTCACCCCTCCACTTT,CASSLVELGNSPLHF
NA,TRBV6-1,TRBJ2-7,NA,12,TGTGCCAGCAGTGAAAGTATGACAGCTCAGTACTTC,CASSESMTAQYF
few,TRBV6-5,TRBJ1-4,NA,15,TGTGCCAGCAGTTACTCGTTAAGGGGCTTTGAAAAACTGTTTTTT,CASSYSLRGFEKLFF
NA,TRBV2,TRBJ2-1,TRBD2,13,TGTGCCAGCACGCCCGGGGGGGTAAATGAGCAGTTCTTC,CASTPGGVNEQFF
NA,TRBV5-6,TRBJ1-2,NA,13,TGTGCCAGTACAGGGTTGAGTAACTATGGCTACACCTTC,CASTGLSNYGYTF
NA,TRBV19,TRBJ2-1,NA,13,TGTGCCAGTAGTGGAGGATCTACATATGAGCAGTTCTTC,CASSGGSTYEQFF
NA,TRBV13,TRBJ2-7,NA,15,TGTGCCAGCAGCTTACGACGGGAGCGTGGGGACGAGCAGTACTTC,CASSLRRERGDEQYF
NA,TRBV14,TRBJ1-4,NA,16,TGTGCCAGCAGCCAAGAGCGGGGATGGGGAAATGAAAAACTGTTTTTT,CASSQERGWGNEKLFF
NA,TRBV6-5,TRBJ1-5,TRBD1,15,TGTGCCAGCAGTTATGGGACAGGAAGCAATCAGCCCCAGCATTTT,CASSYGTGSNQPQHF
NA,TRBV5-1,TRBJ1-2,NA,13,TGCGCCAGCAGCTTGGACACTAACTATGGCTACACCTTC,CASSLDTNYGYTF
many,TRBV7-9,TRBJ1-4,NA,17,TGTGCCAGCAGCCCCGAGGGATATGGCCTAGGTGATGAAAAACTGTTTTTT,CASSPEGYGLGDEKLFF
NA,TRBV5-1,TRBJ2-7,NA,13,TGCGCCAGCAGCGTGGGGGCCCACTACGAGCAGTACTTC,CASSVGAHYEQYF
NA,TRBV4-2,TRBJ2-7,TRBD2,15,TGTGCCAGCAGCCAACCCTCAGGACTAGCTGGTGAGCAGTACTTC,CASSQPSGLAGEQYF
NA,TRBV6-1,TRBJ2-5,TRBD2,14,TGTGCCACCCGGCTAGCGGGAGCCCAAGAGACCCAGTACTTC,CATRLAGAQETQYF
NA,TRBV4-3,TRBJ2-1,NA,16,TGCGCCAGCAGCCAAAGTAGCGGAGGCTCCTACAATGAGCAGTTCTTC,CASSQSSGGSYNEQFF
NA,TRBV5-8,TRBJ2-3,NA,14,TGTGCCAGCTCTTTAGGGGGATACACAGATACGCAGTATTTT,CASSLGGYTDTQYF
NA,TRBV5-5,TRBJ2-3,NA,15,TGTGCCAGCAGCTTGACGGGTTTGGGGCCAGATACGCAGTATTTT,CASSLTGLGPDTQYF